Listed below are T cell receptor beta chains from one sample, sequenced in a study of regulatory T cells in long-lasting Graves disease. Each CDR3 protein gets one entry after TCRdb re-called the multiplex PCR reads with MiXCR. The sample contains 360,000 or so distinct CDR3 sequences, approximately 10% of which appear only once. This sample was shared with a second study, whose subject was T cells in Graves' hyperthyroidism and ophthalmopathy.

Specimen: peripheral blood mononuclear cells (PBMCs), collected at new diagnosis, from a patient treated with antithyroid drugs. The receptors were gathered from a woman between 18 and 30 years old with Graves disease. Both conserved end residues are part of each CDR3. The D gene is left open where the match is weak. Size tells how often a clone was seen (once, few, many) or the class of an expanded clone, and some rows leave it out.

v_gene	j_gene	abundance	d_gene	CDR3nt	CDR3aa
TRBV12-3/TRBV12-4	TRBJ1-5	many	.	TGTGCCAGCAGTTTATCACAGGCAAATCAGCCCCAGCATTTT	CASSLSQANQPQHF
TRBV7-9	TRBJ1-1	.	.	TGTGCCAGCAGCTTAGAGTGGGAGGCTGACCAAGCTTTCTTT	CASSLEWEADQAFF
TRBV20-1	TRBJ1-5	few	.	TGCAGTGCCCCCATGCGGGGTGGGGGTCAGCCCCAGCATTTT	CSAPMRGGGQPQHF
TRBV6-1	TRBJ1-1	few	.	TGTGCCAGCAATGGGCTGGGACCGGCATGGACTGAAGCTTTCTTT	CASNGLGPAWTEAFF
TRBV6-5	TRBJ1-1	.	.	TGTGCCAGCAGTTACTGGGTGTTGGGCACTGAAGCTTTCTTT	CASSYWVLGTEAFF
TRBV6-1	TRBJ2-6	many	.	TGTGCCAGCAGCCGAGGGAGGCCAGGGGCTTACTCTGGGGCCAACGTCCTGACTTTC	CASSRGRPGAYSGANVLTF
TRBV6-1	TRBJ2-1	.	TRBD1	TGTGCCAGCAGACGGGGGACAGGGGGCAACAATGAGCAGTTCTTC	CASRRGTGGNNEQFF
TRBV27	TRBJ2-7	few	.	TGTGCCAGCAGTTTAACCTACCCCGTGGAGAGAGACTACGAGCAGTACTTC	CASSLTYPVERDYEQYF
TRBV11-2	TRBJ2-7	many	.	TGTGCCAGCAGCTTAGGGAGGGGCTCCTACGAGCAGTACTTC	CASSLGRGSYEQYF
TRBV19	TRBJ1-5	many	TRBD1	TGTGCCAGTAGTATAGGCTACGACAGGGATGATCAGCCCCAGCATTTT	CASSIGYDRDDQPQHF
TRBV10-3	TRBJ2-1	.	.	TGTGCCATCAGTGAGTCGGGAGGTACCGGGACAATCTACAATGAGCAGTTCTTC	CAISESGGTGTIYNEQFF
TRBV29-1	TRBJ2-7	.	TRBD2	TGCAGCGTTCAGGGACTTAGCGGGAGTAGCCCCCACGAGCAGTACTTC	CSVQGLSGSSPHEQYF
TRBV20-1	TRBJ2-3	many	TRBD2	TGCAGTGCTAGTGGCCCGGACTGGGCGGGAGAGGCAGATACGCAGTATTTT	CSASGPDWAGEADTQYF
TRBV28	TRBJ1-2	.	.	.	CASSLWGQGAPEVTF
TRBV19	TRBJ1-2	.	TRBD1	TGTGCCAGTAGTGCCCGGGACAGGGGCCACTATGGCTACACCTTC	CASSARDRGHYGYTF
TRBV12-3/TRBV12-4	TRBJ1-5	many	.	TGTGCCAGCAGTTTCGGGGTGATTTATAGCAATCAGCCCCAGCATTTT	CASSFGVIYSNQPQHF
TRBV7-9	TRBJ1-1	many	.	TGTGCCAGCAGCCAATTCTTGAACACTGAAGCTTTCTTT	CASSQFLNTEAFF
TRBV5-1	TRBJ2-5	many	TRBD2	TGCGCCAGCAGCTTGGTCCTAGCGGGGGCACGGGAGACCCAGTACTTC	CASSLVLAGARETQYF
TRBV7-3	TRBJ2-1	many	.	TGTGCCAGCAGCCGTTCCTTGTATAGCAATGAGCAGTTCTTC	CASSRSLYSNEQFF
TRBV6-4	TRBJ2-5	.	.	TGTGCCAGCAGTCCCCTATCGACAGCGCCGGAGACCCAGTACTTC	CASSPLSTAPETQYF
TRBV6-2/TRBV6-3	TRBJ2-1	few	TRBD1	TGTGCCAGCAGCAACGGGGACAGGGTCCTCGATGAGCAGTTCTTC	CASSNGDRVLDEQFF
TRBV12-5	TRBJ1-5	many	TRBD1	TGTGCTAGTGGTTTGTCCCCGAAGGGGCCAGGGGGTGGCAATCAGCCCCAGCATTTT	CASGLSPKGPGGGNQPQHF
TRBV19	TRBJ1-2	many	TRBD1	TGTGCCAGTAGTTCCGGGACAGGGGTACACTATGGCTACACCTTC	CASSSGTGVHYGYTF
TRBV6-1	TRBJ1-6	few	.	TGTGCCAGCACCGACAGGAGCTTCTATAATTCACCCCTCCACTTT	CASTDRSFYNSPLHF
TRBV4-2	TRBJ1-1	many	.	TGTGCCAGCAGCCAAGAGAGGATTGCCGAAGCTTTCTTT	CASSQERIAEAFF
TRBV29-1	TRBJ1-2	many	TRBD1	TGCAGCGCCCAAGGGGGACAGGGGCATTCCCCCACCGGCTACACCTTC	CSAQGGQGHSPTGYTF
TRBV7-3	TRBJ2-7	many	TRBD2	TGTGCCAGCAGCCCGAACCTAGCGGGAGTTCACGAGCAGTACTTC	CASSPNLAGVHEQYF
TRBV27	TRBJ1-5	.	.	TGTGCCAGCGGCCCCTGGGATAAGGGTCAGCCCCAGCATTTT	CASGPWDKGQPQHF
TRBV4-3	TRBJ2-7	many	.	TGCGCCAGCAGCCAAGTATTAGCGGAGTCATACGAGCAGTACTTC	CASSQVLAESYEQYF
TRBV3-1	TRBJ2-5	.	.	TGTGCCAGCAGCCAAGCCTCAAACTCGGGGACCCAGTACTTC	CASSQASNSGTQYF
TRBV5-1	TRBJ1-3	many	.	TGCGCCAGCAGCTCTGTAGGGCCGGACGGAAACACCATATATTTT	CASSSVGPDGNTIYF
TRBV20-1	TRBJ1-2	few	.	TGCAGTGCGCGGGTTGGGAACTATGGCTACACCTTC	CSARVGNYGYTF
TRBV18	TRBJ2-7	many	TRBD2	TGTGCCAGCTCAACGGGACTACACGCCTACGAGCAGTACTTC	CASSTGLHAYEQYF